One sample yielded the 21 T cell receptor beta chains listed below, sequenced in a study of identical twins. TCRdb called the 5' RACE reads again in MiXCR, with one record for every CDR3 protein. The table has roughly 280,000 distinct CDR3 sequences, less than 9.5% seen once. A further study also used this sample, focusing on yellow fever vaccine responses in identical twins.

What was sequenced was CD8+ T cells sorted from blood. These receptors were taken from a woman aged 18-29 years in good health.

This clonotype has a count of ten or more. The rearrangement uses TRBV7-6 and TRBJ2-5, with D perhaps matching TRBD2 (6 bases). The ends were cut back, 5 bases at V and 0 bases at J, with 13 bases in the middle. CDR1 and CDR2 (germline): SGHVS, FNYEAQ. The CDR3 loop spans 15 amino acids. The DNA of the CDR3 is TGTGCCAGCAGCCAAGAGACTAGTTACCAAGAGACCCAGTACTTC. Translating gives CASSQETSYQETQYF. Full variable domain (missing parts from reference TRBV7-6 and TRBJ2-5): GAGVSQSPRYKVTKRGQDVALRCDPISGHVSLYWYRQALGQGPEFLTYFNYEAQQDKSGLPNDRFSAERPEGSISTLTIQRTEQRDSAMYRCASSQETSYQETQYFGPGTRLLVL.

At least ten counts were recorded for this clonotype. In nucleotides, the CDR3 is TGTGCCAGCAGCTTAGCTAGCGGGAGACCTTCCTACGAGCAGTACTTC. Amino acids: CASSLASGRPSYEQYF. The rearrangement links TRBV7-9 to TRBJ2-7, with 9 bases lining up with TRBD2. The germline V gene has CDR1 SEHNR and CDR2 FQNEAQ (reference sequence). The CDR3 runs 16 residues. J lost 1 base, V lost 0 bases, and 4 bases had no gene match.

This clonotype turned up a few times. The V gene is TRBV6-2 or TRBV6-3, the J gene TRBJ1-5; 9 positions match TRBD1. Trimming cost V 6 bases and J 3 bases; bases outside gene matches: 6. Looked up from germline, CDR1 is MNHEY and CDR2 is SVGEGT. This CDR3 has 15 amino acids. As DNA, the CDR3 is TGTGCCAGCAGCCTAGGACAGGGGAACAATCAGCCCCAGCATTTT. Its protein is CASSLGQGNNQPQHF.

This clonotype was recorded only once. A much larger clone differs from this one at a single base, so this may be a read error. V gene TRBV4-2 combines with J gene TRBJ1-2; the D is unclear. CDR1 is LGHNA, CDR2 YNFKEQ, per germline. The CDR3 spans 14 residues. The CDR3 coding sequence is TGTGCCGGCAGCCCTGAGACTGCGGGGTATGGCTACACCTTC. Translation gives CAGSPETAGYGYTF.

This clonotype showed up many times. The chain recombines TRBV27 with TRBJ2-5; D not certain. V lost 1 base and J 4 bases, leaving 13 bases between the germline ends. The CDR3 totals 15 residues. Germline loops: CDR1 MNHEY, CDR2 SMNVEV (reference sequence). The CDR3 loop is CASSLWFNSRETQYF. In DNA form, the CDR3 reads TGTGCCAGCAGTTTATGGTTCAATTCTAGAGAGACCCAGTACTTC.

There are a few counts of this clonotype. The CDR3 protein is CASSQDLGDNEQFF. CDR3 bases: TGCGCCAGCAGCCAAGATCTAGGGGACAATGAGCAGTTCTTC. The chain employs TRBV4-3 and TRBJ2-1; D is perhaps TRBD1 (5 bases). This CDR3 contains 14 residues. Trimming removed 0 bases at V and 5 bases at J, with 8 bases between. CDR1 LGHNA and CDR2 YSLEER come from the germline V gene.

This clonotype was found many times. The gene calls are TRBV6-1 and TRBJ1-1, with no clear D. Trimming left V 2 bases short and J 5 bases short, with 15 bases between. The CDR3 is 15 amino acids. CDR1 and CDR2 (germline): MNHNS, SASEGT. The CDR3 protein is CASSEIFEGGTEAFF. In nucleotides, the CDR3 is TGTGCCAGCAGTGAAATTTTTGAAGGAGGGACTGAAGCTTTCTTT.

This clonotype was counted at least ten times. In nucleotides, the CDR3 is TGTGCCAGCAGCCTCGACGATAGCAATCAGCCCCAGCATTTT. It encodes CASSLDDSNQPQHF. This chain uses TRBV7-2 with TRBJ1-5; D is uncertain. The CDR3 extends over 14 amino acids. From germline, CDR1 is SGHTA and CDR2 FQGNSA. With 5 bases removed from V and 0 bases from J, the gap between germline ends came to 8 bases. Supplemented by reference TRBV7-2 and TRBJ1-5, the full variable domain reads GAGVSQSPSNKVTEKGKDVELRCDPISGHTALYWYRQSLGQGLEFLIYFQGNSAPDKSGLPSDRFSAERTGGSVSTLTIQRTQQEDSAVYLCASSLDDSNQPQHFGDGTRLSIL.

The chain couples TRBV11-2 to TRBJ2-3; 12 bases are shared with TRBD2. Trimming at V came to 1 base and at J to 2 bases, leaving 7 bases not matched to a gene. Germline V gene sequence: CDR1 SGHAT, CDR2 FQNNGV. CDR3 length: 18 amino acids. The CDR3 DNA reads TGTGCCAGCAGCTTAGGAGGGCCTAGCGGGGGGGTCACAGATACGCAGTATTTT. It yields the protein CASSLGGPSGGVTDTQYF.

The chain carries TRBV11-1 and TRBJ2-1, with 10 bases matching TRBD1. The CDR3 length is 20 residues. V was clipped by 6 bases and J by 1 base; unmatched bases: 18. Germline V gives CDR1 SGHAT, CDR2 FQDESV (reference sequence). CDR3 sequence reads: CASRNPGTGASINSYNEQFF. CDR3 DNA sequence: TGTGCCAGCAGAAACCCGGGGACAGGGGCCAGTATCAATTCCTACAATGAGCAGTTCTTC. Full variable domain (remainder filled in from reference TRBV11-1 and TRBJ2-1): EAEVAQSPRYKITEKSQAVAFWCDPISGHATLYWYRQILGQGPELLVQFQDESVVDDSQLPKDRFSAERLKGVDSTLKIQPAELGDSAMYLCASRNPGTGASINSYNEQFFGPGTRLTVL.

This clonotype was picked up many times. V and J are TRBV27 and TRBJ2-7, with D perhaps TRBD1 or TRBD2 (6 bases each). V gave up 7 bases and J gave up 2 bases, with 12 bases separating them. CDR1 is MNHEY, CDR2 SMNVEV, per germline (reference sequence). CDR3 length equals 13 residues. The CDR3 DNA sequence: TGTGCCAGCACCCAAGGGGGGACCTACGAGCAGTACTTC. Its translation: CASTQGGTYEQYF.

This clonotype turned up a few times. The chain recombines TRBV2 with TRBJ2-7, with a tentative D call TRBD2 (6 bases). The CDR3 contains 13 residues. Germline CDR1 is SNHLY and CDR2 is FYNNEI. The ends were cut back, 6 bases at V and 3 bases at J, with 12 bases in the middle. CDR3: CASSGGSVYEQYF. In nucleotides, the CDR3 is TGTGCCAGCAGCGGGGGATCCGTCTACGAGCAGTACTTC.

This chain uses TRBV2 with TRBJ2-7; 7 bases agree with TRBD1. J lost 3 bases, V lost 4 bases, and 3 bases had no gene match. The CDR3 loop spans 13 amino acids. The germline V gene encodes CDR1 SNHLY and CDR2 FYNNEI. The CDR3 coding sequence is TGTGCCAGCAGTGTGAACAGGGGCTACGAGCAGTACTTC. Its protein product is CASSVNRGYEQYF.

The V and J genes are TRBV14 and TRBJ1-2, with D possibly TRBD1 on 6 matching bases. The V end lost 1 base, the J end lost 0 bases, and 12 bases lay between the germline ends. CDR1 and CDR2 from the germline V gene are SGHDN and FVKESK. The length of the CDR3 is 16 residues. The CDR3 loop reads CASSQGIQGTNYGYTF. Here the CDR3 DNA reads TGTGCCAGCAGCCAAGGAATACAGGGCACTAACTATGGCTACACCTTC.

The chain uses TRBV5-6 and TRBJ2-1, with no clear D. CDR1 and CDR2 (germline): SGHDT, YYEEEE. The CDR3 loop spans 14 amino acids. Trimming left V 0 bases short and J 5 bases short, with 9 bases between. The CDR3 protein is CASSLGGTHNEQFF. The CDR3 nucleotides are TGTGCCAGCAGCTTGGGCGGCACTCACAATGAGCAGTTCTTC.

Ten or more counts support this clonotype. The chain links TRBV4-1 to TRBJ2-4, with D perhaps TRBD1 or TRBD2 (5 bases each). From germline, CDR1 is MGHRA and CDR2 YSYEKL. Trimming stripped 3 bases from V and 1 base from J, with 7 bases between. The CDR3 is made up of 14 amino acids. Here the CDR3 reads CASSQGVAKNIQYF. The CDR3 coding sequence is TGCGCCAGCAGCCAGGGGGTGGCCAAAAACATTCAGTACTTC.

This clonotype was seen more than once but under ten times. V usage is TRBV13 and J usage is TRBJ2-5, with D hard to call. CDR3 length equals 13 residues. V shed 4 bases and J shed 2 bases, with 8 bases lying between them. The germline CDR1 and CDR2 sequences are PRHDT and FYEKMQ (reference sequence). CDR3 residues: CASSWTDQETQYF. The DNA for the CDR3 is TGTGCCAGCAGCTGGACCGATCAAGAGACCCAGTACTTC.

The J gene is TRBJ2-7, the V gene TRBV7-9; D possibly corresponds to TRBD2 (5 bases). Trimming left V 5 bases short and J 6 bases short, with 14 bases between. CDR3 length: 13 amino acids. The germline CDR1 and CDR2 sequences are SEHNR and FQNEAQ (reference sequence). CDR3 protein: CASSTIWAGEQYF. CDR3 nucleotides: TGTGCCAGCAGCACAATTTGGGCGGGCGAGCAGTACTTC. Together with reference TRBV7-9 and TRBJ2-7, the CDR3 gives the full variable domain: DTGVSQNPRHKITKRGQNVTFRCDPISEHNRLYWYRQTLGQGPEFLTYFQNEAQLEKSRLLSDRFSAERPKGSFSTLEIQRTEQGDSAMYLCASSTIWAGEQYFGPGTRLTVT.

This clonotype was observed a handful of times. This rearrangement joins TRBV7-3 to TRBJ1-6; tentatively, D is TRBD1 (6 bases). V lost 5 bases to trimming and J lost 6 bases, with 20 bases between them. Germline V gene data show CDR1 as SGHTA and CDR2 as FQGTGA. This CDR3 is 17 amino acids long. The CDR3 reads CASSRIGGAPVNSPLHF. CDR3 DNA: TGTGCCAGCAGCCGAATTGGGGGGGCGCCGGTTAATTCACCCCTCCACTTT.

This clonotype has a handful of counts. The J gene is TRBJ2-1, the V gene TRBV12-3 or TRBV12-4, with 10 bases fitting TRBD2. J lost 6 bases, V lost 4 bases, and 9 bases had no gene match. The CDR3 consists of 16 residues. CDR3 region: CASSWTGTSDINEQFF. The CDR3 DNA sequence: TGTGCCAGCAGTTGGACCGGGACTAGCGATATCAATGAGCAGTTCTTC.

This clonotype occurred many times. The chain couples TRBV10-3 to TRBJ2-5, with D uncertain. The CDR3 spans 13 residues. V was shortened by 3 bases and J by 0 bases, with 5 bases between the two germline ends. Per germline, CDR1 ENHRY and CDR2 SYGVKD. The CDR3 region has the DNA TGTGCCATCAGTGACCAGTACCAAGAGACCCAGTACTTC. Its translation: CAISDQYQETQYF.